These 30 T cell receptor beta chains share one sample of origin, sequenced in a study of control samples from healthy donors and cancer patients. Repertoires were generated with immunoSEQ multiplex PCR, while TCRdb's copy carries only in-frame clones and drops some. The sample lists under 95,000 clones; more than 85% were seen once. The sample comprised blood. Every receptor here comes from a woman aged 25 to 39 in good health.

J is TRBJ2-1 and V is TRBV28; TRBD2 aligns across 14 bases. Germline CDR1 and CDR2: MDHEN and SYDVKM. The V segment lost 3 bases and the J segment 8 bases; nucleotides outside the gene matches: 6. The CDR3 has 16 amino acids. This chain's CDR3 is CASSFGTSGSLYEQFF. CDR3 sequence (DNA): TGTGCCAGCAGTTTCGGGACTAGCGGGAGCTTATATGAGCAGTTCTTC.

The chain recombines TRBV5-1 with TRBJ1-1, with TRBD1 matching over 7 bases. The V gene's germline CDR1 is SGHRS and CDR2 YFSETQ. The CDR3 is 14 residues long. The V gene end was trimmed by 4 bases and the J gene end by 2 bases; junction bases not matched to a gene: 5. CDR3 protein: CASSTGDSNTEAFF. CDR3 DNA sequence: TGCGCCAGCAGCACAGGGGACAGCAACACTGAAGCTTTCTTT.

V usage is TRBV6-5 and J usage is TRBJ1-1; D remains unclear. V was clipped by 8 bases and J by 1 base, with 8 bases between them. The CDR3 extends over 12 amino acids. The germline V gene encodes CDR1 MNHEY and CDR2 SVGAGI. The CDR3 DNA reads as TGTGCCAGCTGGCTGGGGAACACTGAAGCTTTCTTT. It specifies CASWLGNTEAFF.

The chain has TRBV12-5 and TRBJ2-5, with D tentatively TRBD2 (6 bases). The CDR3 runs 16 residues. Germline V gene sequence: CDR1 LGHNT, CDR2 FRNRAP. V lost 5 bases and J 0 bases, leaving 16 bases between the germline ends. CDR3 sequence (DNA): TGTGCTAGTGGTCGGGGGACGAGAGGGCACCAAGAGACCCAGTACTTC. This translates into CASGRGTRGHQETQYF.

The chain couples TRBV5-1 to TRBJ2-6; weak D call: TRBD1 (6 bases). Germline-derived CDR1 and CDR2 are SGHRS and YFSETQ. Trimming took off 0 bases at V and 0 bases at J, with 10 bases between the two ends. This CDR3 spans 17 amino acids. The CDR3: CASSLVGQISGANVLTF. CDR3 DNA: TGCGCCAGCAGCTTGGTAGGACAGATCTCTGGGGCCAACGTCCTGACTTTC.

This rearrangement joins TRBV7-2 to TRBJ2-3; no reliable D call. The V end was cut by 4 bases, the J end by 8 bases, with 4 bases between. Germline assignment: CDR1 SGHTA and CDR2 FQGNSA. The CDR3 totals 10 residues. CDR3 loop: CASSYSTQYF. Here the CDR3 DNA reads TGTGCCAGCAGCTATAGTACGCAGTATTTT.

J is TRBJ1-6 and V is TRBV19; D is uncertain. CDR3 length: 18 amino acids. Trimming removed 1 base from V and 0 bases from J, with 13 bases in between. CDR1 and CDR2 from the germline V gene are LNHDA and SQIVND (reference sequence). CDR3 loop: CASSIARPQSSYNSPLHF. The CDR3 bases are TGTGCCAGTAGTATAGCGAGGCCACAGAGCTCCTATAATTCACCCCTCCACTTT.

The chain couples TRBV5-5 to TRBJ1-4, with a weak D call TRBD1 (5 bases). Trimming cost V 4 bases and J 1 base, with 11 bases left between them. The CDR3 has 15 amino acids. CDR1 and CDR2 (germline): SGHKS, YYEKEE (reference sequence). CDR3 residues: CASSPQEGTNEKLFF. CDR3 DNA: TGTGCCAGCAGCCCACAGGAGGGAACTAATGAAAAACTGTTTTTT. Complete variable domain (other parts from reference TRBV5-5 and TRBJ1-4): DAGVTQSPTHLIKTRGQQVTLRCSPISGHKSVSWYQQVLGQGPQFIFQYYEKEERGRGNFPDRFSARQFPNYSSELNVNALLLGDSALYLCASSPQEGTNEKLFFGSGTQLSVL.

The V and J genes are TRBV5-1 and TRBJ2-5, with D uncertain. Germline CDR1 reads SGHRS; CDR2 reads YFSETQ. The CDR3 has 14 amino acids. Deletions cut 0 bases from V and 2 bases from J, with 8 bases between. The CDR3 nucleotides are TGCGCCAGCAGCTTGGAATGGGTTCAAGAGACCCAGTACTTC. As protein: CASSLEWVQETQYF.

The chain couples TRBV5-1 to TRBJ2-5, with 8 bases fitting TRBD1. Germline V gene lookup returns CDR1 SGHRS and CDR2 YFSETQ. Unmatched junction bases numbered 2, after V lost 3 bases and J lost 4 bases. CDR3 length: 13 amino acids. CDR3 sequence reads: CASSSGTGETQYF. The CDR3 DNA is TGCGCCAGCAGCTCCGGGACAGGAGAGACCCAGTACTTC. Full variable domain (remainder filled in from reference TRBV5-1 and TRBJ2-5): KAGVTQTPRYLIKTRGQQVTLSCSPISGHRSVSWYQQTPGQGLQFLFEYFSETQRNKGNFPGRFSGRQFSNSRSEMNVSTLELGDSALYLCASSSGTGETQYFGPGTRLLVL.

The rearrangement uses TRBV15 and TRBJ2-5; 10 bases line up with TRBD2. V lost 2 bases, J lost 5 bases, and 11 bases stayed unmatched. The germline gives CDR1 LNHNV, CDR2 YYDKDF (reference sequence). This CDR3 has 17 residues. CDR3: CATSRREASGGWETQYF. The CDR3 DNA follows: TGTGCCACCAGCAGACGAGAGGCTAGCGGGGGTTGGGAGACCCAGTACTTC.

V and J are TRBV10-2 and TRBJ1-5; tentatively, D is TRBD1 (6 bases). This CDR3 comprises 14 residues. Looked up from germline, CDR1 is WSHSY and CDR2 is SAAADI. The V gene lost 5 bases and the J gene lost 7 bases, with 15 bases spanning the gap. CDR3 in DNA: TGCGCCAGCAGTCACGCACAGGGTATGCAGCCCCAGCATTTT. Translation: CASSHAQGMQPQHF.

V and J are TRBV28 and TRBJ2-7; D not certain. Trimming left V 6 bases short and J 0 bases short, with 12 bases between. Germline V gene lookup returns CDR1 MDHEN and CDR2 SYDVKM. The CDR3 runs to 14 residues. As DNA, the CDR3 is TGTGCCAGCAGCCTTCCTGGTAGCTCCTACGAGCAGTACTTC. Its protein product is CASSLPGSSYEQYF.

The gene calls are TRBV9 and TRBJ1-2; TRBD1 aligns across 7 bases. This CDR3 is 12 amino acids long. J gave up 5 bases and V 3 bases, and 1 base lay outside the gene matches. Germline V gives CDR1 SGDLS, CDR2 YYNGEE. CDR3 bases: TGTGCCAGCAGCGGACAGGGTTATGGCTACACCTTC. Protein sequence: CASSGQGYGYTF.

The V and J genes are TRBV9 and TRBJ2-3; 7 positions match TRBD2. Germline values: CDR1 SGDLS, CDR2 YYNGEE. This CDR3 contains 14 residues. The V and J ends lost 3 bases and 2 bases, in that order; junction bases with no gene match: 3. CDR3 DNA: TGTGCCAGCAGCGAGCTAGCGGTCACAGATACGCAGTATTTT. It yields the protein CASSELAVTDTQYF.

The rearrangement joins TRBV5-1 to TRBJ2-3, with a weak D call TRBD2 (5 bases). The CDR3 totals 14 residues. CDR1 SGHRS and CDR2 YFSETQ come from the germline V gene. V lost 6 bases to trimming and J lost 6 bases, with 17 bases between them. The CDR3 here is CASTPGVPADTQYF. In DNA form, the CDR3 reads TGCGCCAGCACCCCCGGGGTGCCAGCGGATACGCAGTATTTT.

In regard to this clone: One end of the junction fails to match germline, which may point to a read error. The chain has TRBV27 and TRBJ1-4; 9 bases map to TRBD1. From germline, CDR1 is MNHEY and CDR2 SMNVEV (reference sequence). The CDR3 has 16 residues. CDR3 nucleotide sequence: TGTGCCAGCAGTCCTACACCGGGACAGGGCCTTGAAGAACTGTTTTTT. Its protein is CASSPTPGQGLEELFF.

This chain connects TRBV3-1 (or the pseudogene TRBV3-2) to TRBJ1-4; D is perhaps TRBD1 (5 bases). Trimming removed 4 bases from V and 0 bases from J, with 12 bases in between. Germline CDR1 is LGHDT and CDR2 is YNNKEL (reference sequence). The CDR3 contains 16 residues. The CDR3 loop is CASSRDRSATNEKLFF. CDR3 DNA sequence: TGTGCCAGCAGCCGGGACCGTAGTGCAACTAATGAAAAACTGTTTTTT.

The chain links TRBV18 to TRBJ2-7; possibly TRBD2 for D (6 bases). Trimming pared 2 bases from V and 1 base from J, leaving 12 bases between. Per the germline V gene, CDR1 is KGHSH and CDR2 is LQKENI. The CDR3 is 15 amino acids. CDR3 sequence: CASSPVGGSSYEQYF. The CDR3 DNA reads TGTGCCAGCTCACCAGTTGGAGGGTCATCCTACGAGCAGTACTTC. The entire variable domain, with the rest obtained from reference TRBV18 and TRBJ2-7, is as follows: NAGVMQNPRHLVRRRGQEARLRCSPMKGHSHVYWYRQLPEEGLKFMVYLQKENIIDESGMPKERFSAEFPKEGPSILRIQQVVRGDSAAYFCASSPVGGSSYEQYFGPGTRLTVT.

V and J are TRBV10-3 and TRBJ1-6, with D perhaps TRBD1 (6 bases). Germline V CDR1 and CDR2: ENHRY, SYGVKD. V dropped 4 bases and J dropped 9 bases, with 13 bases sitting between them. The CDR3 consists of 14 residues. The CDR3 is CAISVAGVFSPLHF. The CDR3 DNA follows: TGTGCCATCAGTGTAGCAGGGGTATTTTCACCCCTCCACTTT.

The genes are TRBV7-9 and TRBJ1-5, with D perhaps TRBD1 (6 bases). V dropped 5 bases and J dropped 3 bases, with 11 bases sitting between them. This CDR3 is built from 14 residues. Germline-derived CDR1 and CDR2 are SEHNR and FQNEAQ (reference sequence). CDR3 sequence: CASSLDRLNQPQHF. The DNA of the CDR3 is TGTGCCAGCAGCCTAGACAGGCTCAATCAGCCCCAGCATTTT.

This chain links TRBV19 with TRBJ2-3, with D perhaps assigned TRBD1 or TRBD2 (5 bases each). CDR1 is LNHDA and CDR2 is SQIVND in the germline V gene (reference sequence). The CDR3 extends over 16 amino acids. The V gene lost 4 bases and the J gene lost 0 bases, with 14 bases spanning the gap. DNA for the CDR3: TGTGCCAGTAGTAGGTCAACGGGGCCCAGCACAGATACGCAGTATTTT. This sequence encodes CASSRSTGPSTDTQYF.

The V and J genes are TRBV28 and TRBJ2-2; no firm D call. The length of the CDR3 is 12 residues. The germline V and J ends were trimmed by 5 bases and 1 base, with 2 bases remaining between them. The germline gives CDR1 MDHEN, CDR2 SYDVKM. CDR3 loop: CASSLNTGELFF. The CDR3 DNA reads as TGTGCCAGCAGTCTGAACACCGGGGAGCTGTTTTTT.

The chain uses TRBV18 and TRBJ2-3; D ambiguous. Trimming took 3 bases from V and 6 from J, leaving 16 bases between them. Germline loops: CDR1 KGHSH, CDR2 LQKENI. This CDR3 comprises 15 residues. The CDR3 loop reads CASSPPGPLGDTQYF. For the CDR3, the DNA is TGTGCCAGCTCACCCCCCGGTCCCCTCGGCGATACGCAGTATTTT.

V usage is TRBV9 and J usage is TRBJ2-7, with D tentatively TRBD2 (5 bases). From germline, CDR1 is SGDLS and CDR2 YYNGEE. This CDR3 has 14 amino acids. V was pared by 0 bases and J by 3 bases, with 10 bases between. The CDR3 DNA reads TGTGCCAGCAGCGTAGAAGGGAGATTCTACGAGCAGTACTTC. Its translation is CASSVEGRFYEQYF.

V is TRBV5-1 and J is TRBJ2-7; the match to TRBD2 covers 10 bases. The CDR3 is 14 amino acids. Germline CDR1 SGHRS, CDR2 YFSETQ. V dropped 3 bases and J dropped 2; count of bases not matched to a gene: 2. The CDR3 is CASSSGTSAYEQYF. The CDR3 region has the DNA TGCGCCAGCAGCTCTGGGACTAGCGCCTACGAGCAGTACTTC.

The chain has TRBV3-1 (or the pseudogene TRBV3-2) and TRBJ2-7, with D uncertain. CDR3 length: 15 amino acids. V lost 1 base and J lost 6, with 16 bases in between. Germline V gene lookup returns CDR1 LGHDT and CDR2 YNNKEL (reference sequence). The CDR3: CASSQGVDVPLEQYF. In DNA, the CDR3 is TGTGCCAGCAGCCAAGGGGTGGACGTCCCCCTCGAGCAGTACTTC.

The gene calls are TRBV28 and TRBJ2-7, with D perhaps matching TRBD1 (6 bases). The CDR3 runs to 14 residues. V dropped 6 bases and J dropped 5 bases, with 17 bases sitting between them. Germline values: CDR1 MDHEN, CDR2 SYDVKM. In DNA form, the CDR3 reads TGTGCCAGCAGCCCCGGCTACAGGGTCCACGAGCAGTACTTC. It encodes CASSPGYRVHEQYF.

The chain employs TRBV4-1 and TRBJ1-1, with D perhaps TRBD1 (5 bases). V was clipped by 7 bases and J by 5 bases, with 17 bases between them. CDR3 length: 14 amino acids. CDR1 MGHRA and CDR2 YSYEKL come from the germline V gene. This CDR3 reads CASTALGPWTEAFF. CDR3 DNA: TGCGCCAGCACTGCGTTGGGACCGTGGACTGAAGCTTTCTTT.

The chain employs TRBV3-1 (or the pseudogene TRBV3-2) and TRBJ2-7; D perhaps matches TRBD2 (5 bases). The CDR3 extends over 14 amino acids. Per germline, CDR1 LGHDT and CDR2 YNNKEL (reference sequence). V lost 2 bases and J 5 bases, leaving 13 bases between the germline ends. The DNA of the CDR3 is TGTGCCAGCAGCCAAAATACGGGGAACCACGAGCAGTACTTC. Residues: CASSQNTGNHEQYF.